The present entry profiles one TCR beta chain with its context. This record comes from a study of blood T cell repertoires in COVID-19. About the study: Samples came from the United States, Italy and Spain, spanning acute and convalescent COVID-19. Sources were T cells, B-cell-depleted T cells, or PBMCs; the material itself was cDNA or gDNA.

This CDR3 is built from 16 residues. Trimming at V came to 1 base and at J to 4 bases, leaving 3 bases not matched to a gene. Germline CDR1 reads LGHNA; CDR2 reads YSLEER. In the authors' workflow: The authors estimated nucleated cell counts from reference gene primer amplification. Using immunoSEQ multiplex PCR, the repertoire was profiled, and TCRdb retains in-frame clones only, with some absent. For V, J and clone size, that table is used; D and trimming come from the DNA. The sample yields about 90,000 clones, 70% to 90% seen once. The TCR comes from a man older than 75 with active or convalescent COVID-19. This chain uses TRBV4-3 with TRBJ2-2, with 10 bases fitting TRBD2. Sequencing was done on a sample of peripheral blood. The CDR3 here is CASSQGLAGVTGELFF. CDR3 DNA: TGCGCCAGCAGCCAAGGCCTAGCGGGAGTCACCGGGGAGCTGTTTTTT.